The 25 T cell receptor beta chains below all came from one sample that was sequenced in a study of blood T cell repertoires in COVID-19. Assay: immunoSEQ multiplex PCR; the TCRdb copy retains only in-frame clones and omits some. Altogether about 480,000 clones are present, 70% to 90% being singletons, with the ten largest covering 1.8%. Sequenced input: PBMCs or T cells enriched from blood (not recorded which). Receptors were obtained from a woman aged 40 to 49 who had recovered from COVID-19.

The chain employs TRBV15 and TRBJ1-3, with a tentative D call TRBD1 (5 bases). Germline CDR1 is LNHNV and CDR2 is YYDKDF (reference sequence). V shed 0 bases and J shed 0 bases, with 18 bases lying between them. The CDR3 is 19 residues long. The CDR3 sequence: CATSRDVRGYSRSGNTIYF. The CDR3, as DNA: TGTGCCACCAGCAGAGACGTTAGGGGCTACAGCCGCTCTGGAAACACCATATATTTT.

This clone was seen only a few times. Additional DNA sequences in this sample encode the identical CDR3. The rearrangement joins TRBV9 to TRBJ2-7, with 8 bases that match TRBD2. Germline loops: CDR1 SGDLS, CDR2 YYNGEE. Trimming at V came to 2 bases and at J to 5 bases, leaving 3 bases not matched to a gene. This CDR3 region has 13 residues. The CDR3 region is CASSVAGGHEQYF. As DNA, the CDR3 is TGTGCCAGCAGCGTCGCGGGGGGTCACGAGCAGTACTTC.

The CDR3 DNA follows: TGTGCCAGCAGGAAAGGACAGCCCAACACTGAAGCTTTCTTT. Its protein product is CASRKGQPNTEAFF. V usage is TRBV11-3 and J usage is TRBJ1-1, with D tentatively TRBD1 (6 bases). The V gene's germline CDR1 is SGHNT and CDR2 YENEEA. V gave up 6 bases and J gave up 2 bases, with 13 bases separating them. The CDR3 runs 14 residues.

This sequence joins TRBV19 and TRBJ2-1; 8 bases are shared with TRBD2. The CDR3 is made up of 15 amino acids. The V segment lost 7 bases and the J segment 12 bases; nucleotides outside the gene matches: 17. CDR1 LNHDA and CDR2 SQIVND come from the germline V gene (reference sequence). The chain's CDR3 is CASTAGGAGSFSQFF. CDR3 nucleotides: TGTGCCAGTACCGCGGGAGGCGCAGGCTCTTTTTCGCAGTTCTTC.

V usage is TRBV10-3 and J usage is TRBJ1-1, with 12 bases matching TRBD1. The CDR3 is made up of 13 amino acids. CDR1 and CDR2 from the germline V gene are ENHRY and SYGVKD. Trimming cost V 11 bases and J 3 bases; bases outside gene matches: 4. CDR3 DNA sequence: TGTGCCTCGGGACAGGGGGCGGACACTGAAGCTTTCTTT. Protein: CASGQGADTEAFF.

The chain links TRBV11-3 to TRBJ2-7; 8 bases map to TRBD1. The CDR3 contains 14 residues. Trimming took 5 bases from V and 2 from J; bases not matched to a gene: 5. Germline V gene data show CDR1 as SGHNT and CDR2 as YENEEA. CDR3 amino acids: CASSPDRGPYEQYF. The CDR3 DNA reads as TGTGCCAGCAGCCCTGACAGGGGACCCTACGAGCAGTACTTC.

The chain employs TRBV28 and TRBJ2-3; tentative D call: TRBD1 (6 bases). Trimming shortened V by 9 bases and J by 2 bases, and 12 bases separated the two germline ends. This CDR3 has 13 amino acids. Germline-derived CDR1 and CDR2 are MDHEN and SYDVKM. CDR3 DNA: TGTGCCAGTGGACAGCCTACCACAGATACGCAGTATTTT. It is translated as CASGQPTTDTQYF.

The rearrangement joins TRBV7-2 to TRBJ2-1, with TRBD2 matching 9 bases. The V gene's germline CDR1 is SGHTA and CDR2 FQGNSA. This CDR3 region has 17 residues. Germline trimming cut 6 bases from V and 6 bases from J; bases unmatched to any gene: 15. The DNA for the CDR3 is TGTGCCAGCAGGTCCCGAGGTAGCGGGAGATCTAGCAATGAGCAGTTCTTC. Translating it yields CASRSRGSGRSSNEQFF. The whole variable domain, remainder taken from reference TRBV7-2 and TRBJ2-1, is GAGVSQSPSNKVTEKGKDVELRCDPISGHTALYWYRQSLGQGLEFLIYFQGNSAPDKSGLPSDRFSAERTGGSVSTLTIQRTQQEDSAVYLCASRSRGSGRSSNEQFFGPGTRLTVL.

This sequence joins TRBV28 and TRBJ2-3, with D possibly TRBD2 on 5 matching bases. Trimming cost V 3 bases and J 3 bases, with 13 bases left between them. This CDR3 has 15 amino acids. Germline loops: CDR1 MDHEN, CDR2 SYDVKM. The CDR3 DNA follows: TGTGCCAGCAGTTTCTCCCTGGCGGGTACAGATACGCAGTATTTT. Its translation is CASSFSLAGTDTQYF.

The chain combines TRBV27 with TRBJ2-1; 7 positions match TRBD1. V shed 5 bases, J shed 0 bases, and the junction held 4 bases outside the gene matches. From germline, CDR1 is MNHEY and CDR2 SMNVEV (reference sequence). The CDR3 spans 15 residues. This chain's CDR3 is CASSHGTVSYNEQFF. CDR3 sequence (DNA): TGTGCCAGCAGTCACGGGACAGTCTCCTACAATGAGCAGTTCTTC.

This chain joins TRBV11-2 and TRBJ2-1, with D possibly matching TRBD2 (6 bases). Looked up from germline, CDR1 is SGHAT and CDR2 is FQNNGV. V was pared by 5 bases and J by 2 bases, with 16 bases between. This CDR3 contains 16 residues. The CDR3 loop reads CASSLAGTYAYNEQFF. As DNA, the CDR3 is TGTGCCAGCAGCCTCGCCGGGACTTACGCCTACAATGAGCAGTTCTTC.

The chain is built from TRBV5-5 and TRBJ2-7, with 7 nucleotides matching TRBD1. CDR1 and CDR2 from the germline V gene are SGHKS and YYEKEE (reference sequence). V gave up 3 bases and J gave up 1 base; unmatched junction bases: 4. There are 14 residues in the CDR3. For the CDR3, the DNA is TGTGCCAGCAGCTCGGGACAGCCTTCCTACGAGCAGTACTTC. Translated, it gives CASSSGQPSYEQYF.

The CDR3 region is CASSVGLSGRDRTGELFF. The CDR3 DNA reads as TGTGCCAGCAGCGTAGGTCTTAGCGGGAGGGATCGCACCGGGGAGCTGTTTTTT. This chain links TRBV9 with TRBJ2-2; 11 bases map to TRBD2. CDR3 length equals 18 residues. V was clipped by 0 bases and J by 4 bases; unmatched bases: 8. Germline V gives CDR1 SGDLS, CDR2 YYNGEE.

This chain links TRBV5-1 with TRBJ1-2; 9 bases align to TRBD1. Germline loops: CDR1 SGHRS, CDR2 YFSETQ. The V gene end was trimmed by 4 bases and the J gene end by 2 bases; junction bases not matched to a gene: 6. This CDR3 is built from 15 residues. The CDR3 region is CASSAGQGKNYGYTF. The DNA for the CDR3 is TGCGCCAGCAGCGCCGGACAGGGGAAAAACTATGGCTACACCTTC.

The V and J genes are TRBV4-1 and TRBJ2-1; the match to TRBD2 covers 9 bases. The CDR3 contains 16 residues. Trimming took 3 bases from V and 9 from J; bases not matched to a gene: 12. CDR1 and CDR2 (germline): MGHRA, YSYEKL. This CDR3 is CASSQGVGLAEPEQFF. The CDR3, as DNA: TGCGCCAGCAGCCAGGGAGTGGGACTAGCCGAGCCTGAGCAGTTCTTC.

V usage is TRBV18 and J usage is TRBJ2-1; the D gene is possibly TRBD1 (5 bases). The CDR3 length is 14 residues. The germline V and J ends were trimmed by 0 bases and 4 bases, with 7 bases remaining between them. CDR1 is KGHSH and CDR2 is LQKENI in the germline V gene. The CDR3 spells CASSPPGPYNEQFF. The CDR3 DNA follows: TGTGCCAGCTCACCACCGGGGCCGTACAATGAGCAGTTCTTC.

The CDR3 reads CSVSGLRGNEQFF. DNA for the CDR3: TGCAGCGTTTCCGGACTCAGAGGCAATGAGCAGTTCTTC. The chain has TRBV29-1 and TRBJ2-1; a weak D match, TRBD2 (5 bases). Trimming pared 5 bases from V and 6 bases from J, leaving 14 bases between. This CDR3 region has 13 residues. CDR1 SQVTM and CDR2 ANQGSEA come from the germline V gene.

Here the CDR3 reads CASSSGTSRYF. In DNA, the CDR3 is TGTGCCAGCAGTTCCGGGACTAGCAGGTACTTC. The V and J genes are TRBV12-3 or TRBV12-4 and TRBJ2-5; 9 bases agree with TRBD2. Trimming removed 4 bases from V and 13 bases from J; junction bases left unmatched: 4. The length of the CDR3 is 11 residues.

V gene TRBV24-1 combines with J gene TRBJ1-4; TRBD1 might be the D (5 bases). The CDR3 length is 16 residues. The V end lost 7 bases, the J end lost 0 bases, and 14 bases lay between the germline ends. In germline, CDR1 is KGHDR, CDR2 SFDVKD. The chain's CDR3 is CATSLGGDATNEKLFF. The CDR3 DNA is TGTGCCACCAGCCTCGGGGGAGATGCAACTAATGAAAAACTGTTTTTT.

The chain employs TRBV30 and TRBJ1-6; no definite D call. The CDR3 spans 16 residues. Germline assignment: CDR1 GTSNPN and CDR2 SVGIG (reference sequence). Trimming cost V 5 bases and J 0 bases, with 14 bases left between them. This CDR3 reads CAWVRVPPSYNSPLHF. In DNA, the CDR3 is TGTGCCTGGGTTAGAGTTCCGCCCTCCTATAATTCACCCCTCCACTTT.

The chain links TRBV4-3 to TRBJ2-5; maybe TRBD2 (5 bases). The CDR3 is 13 amino acids. Germline-derived CDR1 and CDR2 are LGHNA and YSLEER. V was pared by 0 bases and J by 4 bases, with 6 bases between. CDR3 in DNA: TGCGCCAGCAGCCAAGAAGGGAGAGAGACCCAGTACTTC. Translating gives CASSQEGRETQYF.

V is TRBV12-5 and J is TRBJ2-7, with TRBD2 identical over 11 bases. CDR3 size: 19 residues. Germline assignment: CDR1 LGHNT and CDR2 FRNRAP. The trim removed 1 base at V and 4 bases at J, leaving 15 bases unmatched. This chain's CDR3 is CASGLAFGPTSGRGYEQYF. CDR3 coding DNA: TGTGCTAGTGGTTTGGCCTTTGGCCCAACTAGCGGGAGAGGATACGAGCAGTACTTC.

The DNA for the CDR3 is TGTGCCACCAGCAGAGCTTGGGACACTGAGGGCAATGAGCAGTTCTTC. As protein: CATSRAWDTEGNEQFF. This chain connects TRBV15 to TRBJ2-1; perhaps TRBD1 as D (6 bases). This CDR3 has 16 amino acids. Per the germline V gene, CDR1 is LNHNV and CDR2 is YYDKDF (reference sequence). Trimming cost V 1 base and J 6 bases, with 16 bases left between them.

The rearrangement joins TRBV5-6 to TRBJ2-3, with D perhaps matching TRBD2 (5 bases). Germline assignment: CDR1 SGHDT and CDR2 YYEEEE. The CDR3 length is 13 residues. Trimming stripped 0 bases from V and 5 bases from J, with 7 bases between. The CDR3 reads CASSLGRGDTQYF. The CDR3 DNA sequence: TGTGCCAGCAGCTTGGGTCGGGGAGATACGCAGTATTTT.

The chain recombines TRBV6-6 with TRBJ1-1; TRBD1 agrees at 12 bases. The CDR3 is 17 residues long. Per the germline V gene, CDR1 is MNHNY and CDR2 is SVGAGI (reference sequence). J was trimmed by 1 base and V by 5 bases; bases with no gene match: 8. Here the CDR3 DNA reads TGTGCCAGCAGTCCGGGACAGGGGGCTGCCAGGAACACTGAAGCTTTCTTT. It codes for CASSPGQGAARNTEAFF.